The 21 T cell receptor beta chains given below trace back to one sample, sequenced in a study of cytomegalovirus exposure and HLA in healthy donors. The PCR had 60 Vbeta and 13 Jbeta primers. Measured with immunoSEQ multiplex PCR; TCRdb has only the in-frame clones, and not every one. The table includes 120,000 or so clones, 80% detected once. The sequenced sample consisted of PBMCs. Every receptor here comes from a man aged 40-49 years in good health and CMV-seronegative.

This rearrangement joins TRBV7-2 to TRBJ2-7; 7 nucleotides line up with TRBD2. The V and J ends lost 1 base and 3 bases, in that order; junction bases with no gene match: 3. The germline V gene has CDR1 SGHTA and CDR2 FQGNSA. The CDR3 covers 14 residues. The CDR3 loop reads CASSLVAGDYEQYF. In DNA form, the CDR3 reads TGTGCCAGCAGCTTAGTTGCGGGAGACTACGAGCAGTACTTC.

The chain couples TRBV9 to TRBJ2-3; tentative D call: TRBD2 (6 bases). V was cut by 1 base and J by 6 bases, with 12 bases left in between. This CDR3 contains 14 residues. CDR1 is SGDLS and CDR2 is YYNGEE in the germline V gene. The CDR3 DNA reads TGTGCCAGCAGCGTATGGGGGGAGACGGATACGCAGTATTTT. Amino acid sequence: CASSVWGETDTQYF.

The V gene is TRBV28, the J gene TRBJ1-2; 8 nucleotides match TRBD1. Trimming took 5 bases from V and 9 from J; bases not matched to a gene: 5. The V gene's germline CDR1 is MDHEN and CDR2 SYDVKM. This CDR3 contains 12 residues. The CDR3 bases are TGTGCCAGCAGTCAGGGGGCAAGAAGCTACACCTTC. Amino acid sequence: CASSQGARSYTF.

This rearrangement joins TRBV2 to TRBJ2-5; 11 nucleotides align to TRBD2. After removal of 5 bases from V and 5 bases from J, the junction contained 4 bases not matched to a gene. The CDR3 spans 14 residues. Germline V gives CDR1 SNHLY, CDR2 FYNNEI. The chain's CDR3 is CASSPSGRWETQYF. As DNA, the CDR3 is TGTGCCAGCAGTCCTAGCGGGAGGTGGGAGACCCAGTACTTC.

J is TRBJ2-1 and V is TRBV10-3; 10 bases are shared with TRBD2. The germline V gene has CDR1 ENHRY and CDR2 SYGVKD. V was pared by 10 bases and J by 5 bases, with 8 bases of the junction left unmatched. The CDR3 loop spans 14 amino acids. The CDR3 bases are TGTGCCACGCGAAAGCGGGAGGGGAACAATGAGCAGTTCTTC. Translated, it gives CATRKREGNNEQFF.

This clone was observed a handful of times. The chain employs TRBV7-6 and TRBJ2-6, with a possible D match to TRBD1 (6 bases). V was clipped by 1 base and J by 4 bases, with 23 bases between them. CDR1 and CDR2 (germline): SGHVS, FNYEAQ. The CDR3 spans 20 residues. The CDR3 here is CASSLETGGRGVLGANVLTF. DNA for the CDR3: TGTGCCAGCAGCTTAGAGACTGGAGGCAGGGGAGTTCTGGGGGCCAACGTCCTGACTTTC. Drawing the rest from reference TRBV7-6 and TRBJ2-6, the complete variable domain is GAGVSQSPRYKVTKRGQDVALRCDPISGHVSLYWYRQALGQGPEFLTYFNYEAQQDKSGLPNDRFSAERPEGSISTLTIQRTEQRDSAMYRCASSLETGGRGVLGANVLTFGAGSRLTVL.

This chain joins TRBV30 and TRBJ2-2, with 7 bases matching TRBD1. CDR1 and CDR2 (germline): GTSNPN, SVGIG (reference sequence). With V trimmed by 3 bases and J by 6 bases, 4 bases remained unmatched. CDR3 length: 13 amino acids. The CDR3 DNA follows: TGTGCCTGGAGATCCCAGGGGGCCGGGGAGCTGTTTTTT. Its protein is CAWRSQGAGELFF.

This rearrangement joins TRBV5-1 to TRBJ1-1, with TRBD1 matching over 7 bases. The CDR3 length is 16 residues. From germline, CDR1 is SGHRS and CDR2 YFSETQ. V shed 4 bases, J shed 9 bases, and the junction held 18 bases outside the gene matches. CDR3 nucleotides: TGCGCCAGCAGCGGAATGGGGACAGAAGGGCAGGCCAAAGCTTTCTTT. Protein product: CASSGMGTEGQAKAFF.

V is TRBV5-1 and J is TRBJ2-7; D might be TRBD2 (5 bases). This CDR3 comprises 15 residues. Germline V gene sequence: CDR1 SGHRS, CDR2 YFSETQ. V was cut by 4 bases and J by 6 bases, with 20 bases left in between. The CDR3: CASSQLTGASFEQYF. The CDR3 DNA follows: TGCGCCAGCAGCCAGCTAACGGGTGCTAGCTTCGAGCAGTACTTC. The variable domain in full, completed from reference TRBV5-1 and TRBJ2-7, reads KAGVTQTPRYLIKTRGQQVTLSCSPISGHRSVSWYQQTPGQGLQFLFEYFSETQRNKGNFPGRFSGRQFSNSRSEMNVSTLELGDSALYLCASSQLTGASFEQYFGPGTRLTVT.

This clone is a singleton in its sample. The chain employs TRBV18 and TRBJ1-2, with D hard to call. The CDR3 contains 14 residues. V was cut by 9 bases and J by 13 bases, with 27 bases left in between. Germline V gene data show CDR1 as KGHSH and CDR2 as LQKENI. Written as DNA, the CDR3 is TGTGCCAGTTCAGATGGGCAGCCCCAGTCTACTGGCACCTTC. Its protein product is CASSDGQPQSTGTF.

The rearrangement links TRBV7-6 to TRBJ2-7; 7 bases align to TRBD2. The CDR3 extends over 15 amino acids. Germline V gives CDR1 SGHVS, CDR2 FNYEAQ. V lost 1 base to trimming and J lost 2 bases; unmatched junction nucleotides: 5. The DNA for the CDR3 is TGTGCCAGCAGCTTAGGGGGAGGGCCACCCTACGAGCAGTACTTC. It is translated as CASSLGGGPPYEQYF.

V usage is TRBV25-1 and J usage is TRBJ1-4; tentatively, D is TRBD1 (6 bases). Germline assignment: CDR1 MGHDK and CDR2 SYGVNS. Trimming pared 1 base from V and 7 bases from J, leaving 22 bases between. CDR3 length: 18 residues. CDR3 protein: CASSESGTRRRGIEKLFF. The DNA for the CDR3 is TGTGCCAGCAGTGAATCGGGGACAAGGCGCCGGGGTATTGAAAAACTGTTTTTT.

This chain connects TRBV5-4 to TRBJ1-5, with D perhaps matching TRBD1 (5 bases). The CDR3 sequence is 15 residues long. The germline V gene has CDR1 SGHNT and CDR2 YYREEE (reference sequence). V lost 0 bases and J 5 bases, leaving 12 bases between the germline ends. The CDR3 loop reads CASSLDGRGDQPQHF. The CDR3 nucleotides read TGTGCCAGCAGCTTGGACGGACGGGGGGATCAGCCCCAGCATTTT.

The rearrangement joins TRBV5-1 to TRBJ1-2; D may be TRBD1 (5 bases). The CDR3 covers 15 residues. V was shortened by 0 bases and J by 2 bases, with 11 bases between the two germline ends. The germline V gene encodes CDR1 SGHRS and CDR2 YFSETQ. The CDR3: CASSLGPTDNYGYTF. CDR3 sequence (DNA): TGCGCCAGCAGCTTGGGCCCGACAGACAACTATGGCTACACCTTC.

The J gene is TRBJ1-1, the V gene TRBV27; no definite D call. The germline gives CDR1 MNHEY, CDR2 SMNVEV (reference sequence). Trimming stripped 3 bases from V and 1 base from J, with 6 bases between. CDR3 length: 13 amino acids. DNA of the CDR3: TGTGCCAGCAGTTTCGCGTGGAACACTGAAGCTTTCTTT. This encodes CASSFAWNTEAFF.

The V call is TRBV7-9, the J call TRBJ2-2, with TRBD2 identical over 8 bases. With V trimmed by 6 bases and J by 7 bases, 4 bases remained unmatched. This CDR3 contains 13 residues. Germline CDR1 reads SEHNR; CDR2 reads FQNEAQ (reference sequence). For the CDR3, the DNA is TGTGCCAGCAGGGCGGGAGGCGGCGGGGAGCTGTTTTTT. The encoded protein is CASRAGGGGELFF. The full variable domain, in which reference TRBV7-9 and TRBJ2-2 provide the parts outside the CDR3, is DTGVSQNPRHKITKRGQNVTFRCDPISEHNRLYWYRQTLGQGPEFLTYFQNEAQLEKSRLLSDRFSAERPKGSFSTLEIQRTEQGDSAMYLCASRAGGGGELFFGEGSRLTVL.

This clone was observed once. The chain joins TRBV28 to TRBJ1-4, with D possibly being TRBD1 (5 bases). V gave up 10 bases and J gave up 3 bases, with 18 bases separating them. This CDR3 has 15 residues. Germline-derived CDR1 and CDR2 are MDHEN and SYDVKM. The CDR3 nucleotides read TGTGCCACAATGAACCAGCGGGACCCTAATGAAAAACTGTTTTTT. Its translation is CATMNQRDPNEKLFF. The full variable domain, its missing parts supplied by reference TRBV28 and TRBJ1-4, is DVKVTQSSRYLVKRTGEKVFLECVQDMDHENMFWYRQDPGLGLRLIYFSYDVKMKEKGDIPEGYSVSREKKERFSLILESASTNQTSMYLCATMNQRDPNEKLFFGSGTQLSVL.

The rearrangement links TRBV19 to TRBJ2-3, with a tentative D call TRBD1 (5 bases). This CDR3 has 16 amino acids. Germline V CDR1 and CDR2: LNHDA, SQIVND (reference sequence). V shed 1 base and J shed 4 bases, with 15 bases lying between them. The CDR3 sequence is CASSIGQRGVADTQYF. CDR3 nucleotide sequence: TGTGCCAGTAGTATAGGTCAAAGGGGTGTTGCAGATACGCAGTATTTT.

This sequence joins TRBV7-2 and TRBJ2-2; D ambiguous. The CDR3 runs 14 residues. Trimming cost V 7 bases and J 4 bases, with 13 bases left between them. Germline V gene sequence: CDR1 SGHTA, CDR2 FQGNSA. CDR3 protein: CASKPFGTTGELFF. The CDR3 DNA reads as TGTGCCAGCAAACCGTTCGGTACCACCGGGGAGCTGTTTTTT.

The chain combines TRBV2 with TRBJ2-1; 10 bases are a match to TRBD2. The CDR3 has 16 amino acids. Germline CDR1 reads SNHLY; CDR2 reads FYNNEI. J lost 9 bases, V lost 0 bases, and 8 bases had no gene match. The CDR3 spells CASSEALRASGGEQFF. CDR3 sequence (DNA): TGTGCCAGCAGTGAAGCGCTTCGGGCTAGCGGGGGTGAGCAGTTCTTC.

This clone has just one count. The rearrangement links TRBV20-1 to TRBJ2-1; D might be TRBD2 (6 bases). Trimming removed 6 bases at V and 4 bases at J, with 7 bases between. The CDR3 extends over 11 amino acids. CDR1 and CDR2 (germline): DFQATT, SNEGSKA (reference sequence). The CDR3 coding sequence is TGCAGTGCCGGGACTTACAATGAGCAGTTCTTC. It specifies CSAGTYNEQFF.